The 25 T cell receptor beta chains given below trace back to one sample, sequenced in a study of brain T cells in children with intractable seizures (dated by TCRdb to 2020 to 2023). Libraries were constructed by the immunoSEQ multiplex PCR assay. TCRdb mirrors the immuneACCESS table, restricted to in-frame sequences. Some clones are absent from its copies; in checked studies, under half trace to an unresolved V gene, and the reason for the others is unknown. The sample table holds hundreds of thousands of clones, of which over 90% were seen once. The ten most abundant clones make up about 5.8% of the sample. This specimen's time point label, interpreted: blood from clinic visit 5 months post-surgery; TSC patient then seizure free. Sample: peripheral blood, taken 4 to 6 months after surgery. The receptors were gathered from a boy less than two years old with tuberous sclerosis and intractable seizures.

The chain carries TRBV28 and TRBJ1-5; D is unclear. The CDR3 has 15 residues. Trimming removed 7 bases from V and 2 bases from J, with 15 bases in between. The germline CDR1 and CDR2 sequences are MDHEN and SYDVKM. The CDR3 is CASTPLGLGNQPQHF. In DNA, the CDR3 is TGTGCCAGCACCCCTTTGGGATTAGGCAATCAGCCCCAGCATTTT.

The chain carries TRBV3-1 (or the pseudogene TRBV3-2) and TRBJ2-1; no reliable D call. Per germline, CDR1 LGHDT and CDR2 YNNKEL (reference sequence). This CDR3 region has 16 residues. The V end lost 5 bases, the J end lost 10 bases, and 24 bases lay between the germline ends. CDR3 sequence reads: CASSSMGWPSRDEQFF. For the CDR3, the DNA is TGTGCCAGCAGCTCAATGGGGTGGCCTAGTCGAGACGAGCAGTTCTTC.

This chain's CDR3 is CASSEYRGKENEQFF. Written as DNA, the CDR3 is TGCGCCAGCAGTGAGTACAGGGGTAAAGAAAATGAGCAGTTCTTC. This chain connects TRBV10-2 to TRBJ2-1, with TRBD1 identical over 7 bases. The germline gives CDR1 WSHSY, CDR2 SAAADI. Trimming removed 1 base from V and 7 bases from J; junction bases left unmatched: 7. This CDR3 spans 15 amino acids.

V usage is TRBV4-2 and J usage is TRBJ1-6, with TRBD1 as a possible D gene (6 bases). V was shortened by 7 bases and J by 3 bases, with 16 bases between the two germline ends. The CDR3 extends over 16 amino acids. Germline-derived CDR1 and CDR2 are LGHNA and YNFKEQ. The CDR3 DNA sequence: TGTGCCAGCAATGAGGGGGTGAAGCGCTATAATTCACCCCTCCACTTT. It yields the protein CASNEGVKRYNSPLHF.

V is TRBV6-4 and J is TRBJ2-7; TRBD1 agrees at 7 bases. CDR3 length equals 12 residues. Looked up from germline, CDR1 is MRHNA and CDR2 is SNTAGT. J gave up 4 bases and V 9 bases, and 6 bases lay outside the gene matches. The CDR3 DNA reads TGTGCCAGACGACAGGGTTTGTACGAGCAGTACTTC. Protein sequence: CARRQGLYEQYF.

J is TRBJ2-7 and V is TRBV5-1; a weak D match, TRBD1 (6 bases). V was pared by 0 bases and J by 1 base, with 26 bases between. Per germline, CDR1 SGHRS and CDR2 YFSETQ. This CDR3 region has 20 residues. CDR3 amino acids: CASSLVTDRKEPRRSYEQYF. The CDR3, as DNA: TGCGCCAGCAGCTTGGTAACTGACAGGAAGGAGCCTAGGAGATCCTACGAGCAGTACTTC.

This chain joins TRBV29-1 and TRBJ2-7; D is unresolved. The CDR3 loop spans 13 amino acids. V was shortened by 6 bases and J by 6 bases, with 18 bases between the two germline ends. Germline CDR1 is SQVTM and CDR2 is ANQGSEA. CDR3 bases: TGCAGCGTCGTTCTAGGTCAGGCCGGCGAGCAGTACTTC. This translates into CSVVLGQAGEQYF.

The rearrangement links TRBV25-1 to TRBJ1-2; D is ambiguous. Germline loops: CDR1 MGHDK, CDR2 SYGVNS. The CDR3 contains 13 residues. Trimming cost V 0 bases and J 6 bases, with 8 bases left between them. The CDR3, as DNA: TGTGCCAGCAGTGAATACTCGGTAGATGGCTACACCTTC. This codes for CASSEYSVDGYTF.

The V gene is TRBV20-1, the J gene TRBJ2-7; D remains ambiguous. This CDR3 is 11 amino acids long. The germline V gene has CDR1 DFQATT and CDR2 SNEGSKA (reference sequence). Trimming took off 0 bases at V and 6 bases at J, with 6 bases between the two ends. CDR3 coding DNA: TGCAGTGCTAGAGATGCAAGCGAGCAGTACTTC. Translated, it gives CSARDASEQYF.

This chain uses TRBV19 with TRBJ2-7; D gene unclear. Germline V gives CDR1 LNHDA, CDR2 SQIVND (reference sequence). This CDR3 spans 15 amino acids. The V gene lost 6 bases and the J gene lost 0 bases, with 15 bases spanning the gap. CDR3 sequence (DNA): TGTGCCAGTAGGTTCGTTTTTTCAGTCTCCTACGAGCAGTACTTC. It translates to CASRFVFSVSYEQYF.

The gene calls are TRBV28 and TRBJ2-3; TRBD2 agrees at 10 bases. The V and J ends lost 5 bases and 4 bases, in that order; junction bases with no gene match: 3. The length of the CDR3 is 14 residues. Germline CDR1 MDHEN, CDR2 SYDVKM. This CDR3 reads CASSLAGVSDTQYF. The CDR3 nucleotides are TGTGCCAGCAGTCTAGCGGGAGTCTCAGATACGCAGTATTTT.

This sequence joins TRBV6-5 and TRBJ1-6, with a tentative D call TRBD1 (6 bases). Germline CDR1 is MNHEY and CDR2 is SVGAGI. This CDR3 is built from 13 residues. V lost 5 bases and J 10 bases, leaving 12 bases between the germline ends. In nucleotides, the CDR3 is TGTGCCAGCAGTCCACAGGGAGAATCACCCCTCCACTTT. Its protein is CASSPQGESPLHF.

In regard to this clone: The sample holds other DNA sequences that translate to the same CDR3. The CDR3: CASSTGMNTEAFF. The DNA of the CDR3 is TGTGCCAGTAGTACAGGGATGAACACTGAAGCTTTCTTT. This rearrangement joins TRBV19 to TRBJ1-1; D is perhaps TRBD1 (5 bases). The V end lost 4 bases, the J end lost 0 bases, and 6 bases lay between the germline ends. Germline loops: CDR1 LNHDA, CDR2 SQIVND (reference sequence). The CDR3 spans 13 residues.

The rearrangement links TRBV6-2 or TRBV6-3 to TRBJ2-1, with 9 bases identical to TRBD2. CDR1 MNHEY and CDR2 SVGEGT come from the germline V gene. After removal of 0 bases from V and 6 bases from J, the junction contained 9 bases not matched to a gene. The CDR3 covers 17 residues. The CDR3 coding sequence is TGTGCCAGCAGTTACTCGATGGAACTAGCGGGTCTCAATGAGCAGTTCTTC. Its protein product is CASSYSMELAGLNEQFF.

This clone was detected only once. This chain links TRBV27 with TRBJ1-1; no definite D call. The CDR3 has 14 amino acids. Germline CDR1 is MNHEY and CDR2 is SMNVEV (reference sequence). V was shortened by 0 bases and J by 0 bases, with 5 bases between the two germline ends. CDR3 bases: TGTGCCAGCAGTTTATCACCGGTGAACACTGAAGCTTTCTTT. Residues: CASSLSPVNTEAFF.

The genes are TRBV13 and TRBJ1-1; no clear D gene. Per the germline V gene, CDR1 is PRHDT and CDR2 is FYEKMQ (reference sequence). This CDR3 has 13 residues. V shed 2 bases and J shed 5 bases, with 9 bases lying between them. The CDR3: CASSLFGRTEAFF. CDR3 nucleotide sequence: TGTGCCAGCAGCTTATTCGGGAGGACTGAAGCTTTCTTT. Together with reference TRBV13 and TRBJ1-1, the CDR3 gives the full variable domain: AAGVIQSPRHLIKEKRETATLKCYPIPRHDTVYWYQQGPGQDPQFLISFYEKMQSDKGSIPDRFSAQQFSDYHSELNMSSLELGDSALYFCASSLFGRTEAFFGQGTRLTVV.

This chain connects TRBV10-2 to TRBJ1-2, with 8 bases that match TRBD1. The CDR3 spans 14 residues. J lost 5 bases, V lost 3 bases, and 5 bases had no gene match. CDR1 is WSHSY, CDR2 SAAADI, per germline. The CDR3 loop reads CASSDSGGGYGYTF. The DNA for the CDR3 is TGCGCCAGCAGTGATTCAGGGGGCGGGTATGGCTACACCTTC.

This chain joins TRBV19 and TRBJ1-2; no reliable D call. The ends were cut back, 8 bases at V and 0 bases at J, with 10 bases in the middle. Germline lookup yields CDR1 LNHDA and CDR2 SQIVND (reference sequence). CDR3 length: 13 amino acids. The CDR3 here is CASGLGSNYGYTF. DNA for the CDR3: TGTGCCAGTGGCCTTGGTTCTAACTATGGCTACACCTTC.

J is TRBJ1-6 and V is TRBV6-5, with D unclear. The germline V and J ends were trimmed by 2 bases and 7 bases, with 9 bases remaining between them. Germline-derived CDR1 and CDR2 are MNHEY and SVGAGI. The CDR3 is made up of 14 amino acids. The CDR3 DNA reads as TGTGCCAGCAGTTACGGGTCGAGGAATTCACCCCTCCACTTT. As protein: CASSYGSRNSPLHF.

The chain couples TRBV10-3 to TRBJ2-1, with TRBD2 matching over 11 bases. The CDR3 runs 16 residues. J gave up 2 bases and V 7 bases, and 7 bases lay outside the gene matches. Germline V gene lookup returns CDR1 ENHRY and CDR2 SYGVKD. The CDR3 bases are TGTGCCATCACTCCTCTAGCGGGGGGTACCTACAATGAGCAGTTCTTC. It encodes CAITPLAGGTYNEQFF.

The genes are TRBV6-5 and TRBJ2-7, with D tentatively TRBD1 (6 bases). V was pared by 6 bases and J by 6 bases, with 15 bases between. Germline V gene data show CDR1 as MNHEY and CDR2 as SVGAGI. The CDR3 is 13 residues long. The CDR3 here is CASSSGGKVEQYF. CDR3 sequence (DNA): TGTGCCAGCAGCTCTGGGGGCAAGGTCGAGCAGTACTTC.

The chain is built from TRBV6-6 and TRBJ2-5; TRBD2 might be the D (5 bases). The germline V gene has CDR1 MNHNY and CDR2 SVGAGI (reference sequence). This CDR3 comprises 13 residues. V was shortened by 7 bases and J by 1 base, with 10 bases between the two germline ends. As DNA, the CDR3 is TGTGCCAGCACCGGAGGTTCCCAAGAGACCCAGTACTTC. Translation gives CASTGGSQETQYF.

The chain links TRBV6-1 to TRBJ2-3; 7 bases are a match to TRBD1. The CDR3 spans 17 residues. Unmatched junction bases numbered 10, after V lost 4 bases and J lost 0 bases. The germline CDR1 and CDR2 sequences are MNHNS and SASEGT. This CDR3 reads CASSGTLNRGSTDTQYF. The DNA for the CDR3 is TGTGCCAGCAGTGGCACCTTGAACAGGGGAAGCACAGATACGCAGTATTTT.

In DNA, the CDR3 is TGTGCCAGCAGCCCTTGGGGACAAGAGACCCAGTACTTC. Its translation is CASSPWGQETQYF. The J gene is TRBJ2-5, the V gene TRBV5-4; D gene unclear. The V gene's germline CDR1 is SGHNT and CDR2 YYREEE (reference sequence). CDR3 length equals 13 residues. The ends were cut back, 4 bases at V and 2 bases at J, with 9 bases in the middle.

The V call is TRBV3-1 (or the pseudogene TRBV3-2), the J call TRBJ2-5, with D perhaps matching TRBD2 (5 bases). V was pared by 0 bases and J by 4 bases, with 9 bases between. Looked up from germline, CDR1 is LGHDT and CDR2 is YNNKEL (reference sequence). The CDR3 sequence is 14 residues long. The CDR3 here is CASSQDPSPETQYF. CDR3 nucleotide sequence: TGTGCCAGCAGCCAAGATCCTAGCCCAGAGACCCAGTACTTC.